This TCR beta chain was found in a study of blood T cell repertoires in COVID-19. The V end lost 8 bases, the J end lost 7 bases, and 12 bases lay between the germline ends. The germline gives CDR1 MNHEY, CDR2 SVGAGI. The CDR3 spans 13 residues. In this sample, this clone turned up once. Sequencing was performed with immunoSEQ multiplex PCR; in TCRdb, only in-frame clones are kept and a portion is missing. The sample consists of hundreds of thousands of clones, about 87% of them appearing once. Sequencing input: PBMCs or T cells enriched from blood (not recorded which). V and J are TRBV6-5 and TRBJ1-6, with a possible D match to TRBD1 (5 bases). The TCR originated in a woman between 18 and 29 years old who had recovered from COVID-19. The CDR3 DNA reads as TGTGCCAGCGCGTCAGGGTTCAATTCACCCCTCCACTTT. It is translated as CASASGFNSPLHF.